One sample yielded the 14 T cell receptor beta chains listed below, sequenced in a study of blood T cell repertoires in COVID-19. Clones were read by immunoSEQ multiplex PCR, and TCRdb kept only the in-frame ones, dropping some. The sample includes 200,000 to 250,000 clones, about four fifths seen only once; the top ten take about 3.8%. The sample comprised PBMCs or T cells enriched from blood (not recorded which). All receptors come from a woman in her forties who had been exposed to COVID-19.

V usage is TRBV5-1 and J usage is TRBJ2-2; 7 bases agree with TRBD1. CDR1 SGHRS and CDR2 YFSETQ come from the germline V gene. The ends lost 0 bases at V and 5 bases at J; junction bases unmatched: 13. This CDR3 has 18 amino acids. DNA for the CDR3: TGCGCCAGCAGCTTGGGCGTGGGGAACAGGGGCCGGACCGGGGAGCTGTTTTTT. This sequence encodes CASSLGVGNRGRTGELFF. Supplemented by reference TRBV5-1 and TRBJ2-2, the full variable domain reads KAGVTQTPRYLIKTRGQQVTLSCSPISGHRSVSWYQQTPGQGLQFLFEYFSETQRNKGNFPGRFSGRQFSNSRSEMNVSTLELGDSALYLCASSLGVGNRGRTGELFFGEGSRLTVL.

The sample holds a few counts of this clone. This chain joins TRBV11-3 and TRBJ2-7; 7 bases agree with TRBD1. The J segment lost 1 base and the V segment lost 5 bases, leaving 2 bases of the junction unmatched. This CDR3 has 13 amino acids. From germline, CDR1 is SGHNT and CDR2 YENEEA. As DNA, the CDR3 is TGTGCCAGCAGCGACAGGGCTTCCTACGAGCAGTACTTC. Protein product: CASSDRASYEQYF.

The J gene is TRBJ1-5, the V gene TRBV19, with 10 bases identical to TRBD1. The CDR3 extends over 22 amino acids. V was pared by 5 bases and J by 0 bases, with 22 bases of the junction left unmatched. The germline gives CDR1 LNHDA, CDR2 SQIVND (reference sequence). The chain's CDR3 is CASSGPRPGQGIWTDSNQPQHF. CDR3 nucleotide sequence: TGTGCCAGTAGTGGACCAAGACCGGGACAGGGGATATGGACGGATAGCAATCAGCCCCAGCATTTT. The variable domain in full, with the rest retrieved from reference TRBV19 and TRBJ1-5, is DGGITQSPKYLFRKEGQNVTLSCEQNLNHDAMYWYRQDPGQGLRLIYYSQIVNDFQKGDIAEGYSVSREKKESFPLTVTSAQKNPTAFYLCASSGPRPGQGIWTDSNQPQHFGDGTRLSIL.

V gene TRBV11-2 combines with J gene TRBJ2-3; D is uncertain. The V end lost 7 bases, the J end lost 1 base, and 15 bases lay between the germline ends. The CDR3 is made up of 15 amino acids. Germline loops: CDR1 SGHAT, CDR2 FQNNGV. CDR3 sequence: CASTLLGYGTDTQYF. The DNA of the CDR3 is TGTGCCAGCACCCTCTTGGGCTACGGCACAGATACGCAGTATTTT.

This clone turned up a few times. The chain has TRBV11-2 and TRBJ2-7; 10 bases are a match to TRBD1. The CDR3 extends over 15 amino acids. Per the germline V gene, CDR1 is SGHAT and CDR2 is FQNNGV. The V gene end was trimmed by 0 bases and the J gene end by 5 bases; junction bases not matched to a gene: 4. The CDR3 sequence is CASSLETGGSHEQYF. CDR3 DNA sequence: TGTGCCAGCAGCTTAGAGACAGGGGGCTCACACGAGCAGTACTTC.

The V and J genes are TRBV2 and TRBJ1-6; TRBD1 is a possible D gene (5 bases). This CDR3 is 14 amino acids long. The germline gives CDR1 SNHLY, CDR2 FYNNEI. The V end was cut by 6 bases, the J end by 10 bases, with 16 bases between. CDR3 residues: CASSDSGLGSPLHF. CDR3 coding DNA: TGTGCCAGCAGCGACAGTGGTCTCGGGTCACCCCTCCACTTT. Filled out from reference TRBV2 and TRBJ1-6, the complete variable domain reads EPEVTQTPSHQVTQMGQEVILRCVPISNHLYFYWYRQILGQKVEFLVSFYNNEISEKSEIFDDQFSVERPDGSNFTLKIRSTKLEDSAMYFCASSDSGLGSPLHFGNGTRLTVT.

V and J are TRBV5-1 and TRBJ2-7, with 10 bases matching TRBD1. Per germline, CDR1 SGHRS and CDR2 YFSETQ. The CDR3 loop spans 16 amino acids. With 3 bases clipped from V and 6 bases from J, the junction kept 12 bases outside the gene matches. CDR3 nucleotide sequence: TGCGCCAGCAGCTGGACGAGAGGGACAGGGGAGGGCGAGCAGTACTTC. Amino acids: CASSWTRGTGEGEQYF.

The rearrangement joins TRBV6-2 or TRBV6-3 to TRBJ2-2, with 7 bases identical to TRBD2. The CDR3 totals 16 residues. CDR1 is MNHEY and CDR2 is SVGEGT in the germline V gene. J lost 2 bases, V lost 2 bases, and 5 bases had no gene match. The CDR3 sequence is CASSYGLAVNTGELFF. For the CDR3, the DNA is TGTGCCAGCAGTTACGGTCTAGCGGTTAACACCGGGGAGCTGTTTTTT.

The chain uses TRBV28 and TRBJ1-5; D possibly corresponds to TRBD1 (6 bases). CDR3 length: 14 amino acids. Trimming left V 2 bases short and J 4 bases short, with 9 bases between. Germline loops: CDR1 MDHEN, CDR2 SYDVKM. The DNA of the CDR3 is TGTGCCAGCAGTTTAAGGGGGGGGAATCAGCCCCAGCATTTT. Translation: CASSLRGGNQPQHF.

This rearrangement joins TRBV19 to TRBJ1-5; 8 bases line up with TRBD1. Germline assignment: CDR1 LNHDA and CDR2 SQIVND (reference sequence). Trimming removed 11 bases from V and 6 bases from J; junction bases left unmatched: 9. The CDR3 has 13 amino acids. CDR3 region: CAGSRQGIQPQHF. CDR3 bases: TGTGCCGGGAGCCGACAGGGGATTCAGCCCCAGCATTTT.

The CDR3 reads CASSLQAGGPQDTQYF. CDR3 bases: TGTGCCAGCAGCTTACAAGCGGGGGGCCCTCAAGATACGCAGTATTTT. The chain couples TRBV7-9 to TRBJ2-3, with TRBD2 matching over 9 bases. This CDR3 region has 16 residues. Germline loops: CDR1 SEHNR, CDR2 FQNEAQ (reference sequence). V lost 2 bases to trimming and J lost 5 bases; unmatched junction nucleotides: 8. Using reference TRBV7-9 and TRBJ2-3 for the parts outside the CDR3, the full variable domain is DTGVSQNPRHKITKRGQNVTFRCDPISEHNRLYWYRQTLGQGPEFLTYFQNEAQLEKSRLLSDRFSAERPKGSFSTLEIQRTEQGDSAMYLCASSLQAGGPQDTQYFGPGTRLTVL.

The J gene is TRBJ2-1, the V gene TRBV4-3; TRBD2 matches at 13 bases. Trimming cost V 2 bases and J 5 bases; bases outside gene matches: 15. In germline, CDR1 is LGHNA, CDR2 YSLEER. CDR3 length: 20 residues. The CDR3 reads CASSQPPLGLAGTFDNEQFF. The CDR3, as DNA: TGCGCCAGCAGCCAACCCCCGTTGGGACTAGCGGGGACCTTTGACAATGAGCAGTTCTTC.

This clone has a single count. The J gene is TRBJ1-1, the V gene TRBV30; D remains unclear. This CDR3 comprises 13 residues. Trimming left V 0 bases short and J 7 bases short, with 12 bases between. Germline CDR1 and CDR2: GTSNPN and SVGIG (reference sequence). The CDR3 loop reads CAWSVASNSEAFF. The CDR3 DNA follows: TGTGCCTGGAGTGTCGCGAGTAATAGTGAAGCTTTCTTT. Combining the CDR3 with reference TRBV30 and TRBJ1-1 gives the whole variable domain SQTIHQWPATLVQPVGSPLSLECTVEGTSNPNLYWYRQAAGRGLQLLFYSVGIGQISSEVPQNLSASRPQDRQFILSSKKLLLSDSGFYLCAWSVASNSEAFFGQGTRLTVV.

The chain uses TRBV7-2 and TRBJ2-5; 8 bases are a match to TRBD2. The length of the CDR3 is 15 residues. Germline trimming cut 5 bases from V and 8 bases from J; bases unmatched to any gene: 13. Germline V gene sequence: CDR1 SGHTA, CDR2 FQGNSA. CDR3 nucleotides: TGTGCCAGCAGCGGCCCAAGGTCGGGGGGGGGAACCCAGTACTTC. It is translated as CASSGPRSGGGTQYF. The variable domain in full, completed from reference TRBV7-2 and TRBJ2-5, reads GAGVSQSPSNKVTEKGKDVELRCDPISGHTALYWYRQSLGQGLEFLIYFQGNSAPDKSGLPSDRFSAERTGGSVSTLTIQRTQQEDSAVYLCASSGPRSGGGTQYFGPGTRLLVL.